The text below deals with one T cell receptor (beta chain). Measured with immunoSEQ multiplex PCR; TCRdb has only the in-frame clones, and not every one. The table has 17,000 or so clones, around 90% seen once. Metastatic or locally advanced urothelial carcinoma was present in the patients. This entry belongs to a study of PD-L1 blockade in urothelial cancer. Overall study context: Anywhere from 0 to 3 prior chemotherapy regimens had been received by patients. The median number of T cells present in blood samples was some 140,000.

This CDR3 is built from 15 residues. V was cut by 5 bases and J by 4 bases, with 18 bases left in between. Germline CDR1 is MDHEN and CDR2 is SYDVKM. This chain uses TRBV28 with TRBJ2-7; a weak D match, TRBD1 (6 bases). The sequencing used PBMCs, collected around atezolizumab (anti-PD-L1) treatment. The sequence came from a man aged 50-60 years with urothelial cancer. This CDR3 is CASSPHYGGGYEQYF. The CDR3 nucleotides are TGTGCCAGCAGTCCCCATTATGGGGGCGGGTACGAGCAGTACTTC.